Below are 8 T cell receptor beta chains sequenced from a single sample in a study of T cell responses to AZD1222 COVID-19 vaccine. Measured with immunoSEQ multiplex PCR; TCRdb has only the in-frame clones, and not every one. The table lists 240,000 or so clones, about 92% of them singletons, with 0.55% in the top ten. The sample in question was peripheral blood, obtained on day 0 of AZD1222 vaccination. These receptors originate from an adult in good health.

The chain employs TRBV28 and TRBJ1-5; D is possibly TRBD1 (5 bases). The CDR3 is made up of 14 amino acids. From germline, CDR1 is MDHEN and CDR2 SYDVKM. V lost 5 bases and J 16 bases, leaving 24 bases between the germline ends. The CDR3 protein is CASSPTPGASSGHF. The CDR3 DNA sequence: TGTGCCAGCAGTCCCACCCCCGGGGCATCATCTGGCCATTTT.

As for this clone: At the DNA level, this CDR3 is encoded by other sequences in the same sample as well. The CDR3 bases are TGCGCCAGCAGCCCGGGACCCTCGGGAGATACGCAGTATTTT. It translates to CASSPGPSGDTQYF. The gene calls are TRBV5-1 and TRBJ2-3; either TRBD1 or TRBD2 may supply D (5 bases each). The CDR3 covers 14 residues. The V gene lost 4 bases and the J gene lost 5 bases, with 14 bases spanning the gap. Per the germline V gene, CDR1 is SGHRS and CDR2 is YFSETQ.

This clone was seen just once. The chain is built from TRBV5-1 and TRBJ2-2, with 11 nucleotides matching TRBD1. J was trimmed by 5 bases and V by 3 bases; bases with no gene match: 6. CDR1 and CDR2 from the germline V gene are SGHRS and YFSETQ. The CDR3 totals 16 residues. CDR3 nucleotides: TGCGCCAGCAGCTCGGAGGGACAGGGGGGGACCGGGGAGCTGTTTTTT. It yields the protein CASSSEGQGGTGELFF.

The chain recombines TRBV30 with TRBJ1-1; D is perhaps TRBD1 (5 bases). The length of the CDR3 is 13 residues. Germline V CDR1 and CDR2: GTSNPN, SVGIG (reference sequence). Trimming left V 4 bases short and J 0 bases short, with 9 bases between. The CDR3 coding sequence is TGTGCCTGGAAAAGGACACTGAACACTGAAGCTTTCTTT. This encodes CAWKRTLNTEAFF.

This clone was counted a few times. Written as DNA, the CDR3 is TGTGCCAGCAGCTCTTCGGGACGTAACACCGGGGAGCTGTTTTTT. Its translation: CASSSSGRNTGELFF. The chain employs TRBV7-6 and TRBJ2-2; D tentatively reads TRBD1 or TRBD2 (5 bases each). The germline V and J ends were trimmed by 4 bases and 2 bases, with 11 bases remaining between them. Germline-derived CDR1 and CDR2 are SGHVS and FNYEAQ. The CDR3 extends over 15 amino acids. The entire variable domain, with the rest obtained from reference TRBV7-6 and TRBJ2-2, is as follows: GAGVSQSPRYKVTKRGQDVALRCDPISGHVSLYWYRQALGQGPEFLTYFNYEAQQDKSGLPNDRFSAERPEGSISTLTIQRTEQRDSAMYRCASSSSGRNTGELFFGEGSRLTVL.

This chain connects TRBV28 to TRBJ1-1; weak D call: TRBD1 (6 bases). CDR1 is MDHEN and CDR2 is SYDVKM in the germline V gene. Trimming pared 7 bases from V and 1 base from J, leaving 16 bases between. The length of the CDR3 is 15 residues. The CDR3 loop reads CASNTGGFGNTEAFF. CDR3 in DNA: TGTGCCAGCAACACCGGGGGCTTCGGGAACACTGAAGCTTTCTTT.

This chain connects TRBV2 to TRBJ1-2, with 9 positions matching TRBD1. After removal of 10 bases from V and 7 bases from J, the junction contained 4 bases not matched to a gene. This CDR3 contains 11 residues. Germline CDR1 SNHLY, CDR2 FYNNEI. This chain's CDR3 is CATSDRGGYTF. DNA for the CDR3: TGTGCCACCTCGGACAGGGGTGGCTACACCTTC. Based on the CDR3 plus reference TRBV2 and TRBJ1-2, the full variable domain is EPEVTQTPSHQVTQMGQEVILRCVPISNHLYFYWYRQILGQKVEFLVSFYNNEISEKSEIFDDQFSVERPDGSNFTLKIRSTKLEDSAMYFCATSDRGGYTFGSGTRLTVV.

The V and J genes are TRBV30 and TRBJ2-3; 12 bases are a match to TRBD2. Germline V lookup: CDR1 GTSNPN, CDR2 SVGIG (reference sequence). V was clipped by 3 bases and J by 3 bases; unmatched bases: 4. This CDR3 is 15 amino acids long. This chain's CDR3 is CAWSRTSGNTDTQYF. The CDR3, as DNA: TGTGCCTGGAGCCGGACTAGCGGGAATACAGATACGCAGTATTTT.